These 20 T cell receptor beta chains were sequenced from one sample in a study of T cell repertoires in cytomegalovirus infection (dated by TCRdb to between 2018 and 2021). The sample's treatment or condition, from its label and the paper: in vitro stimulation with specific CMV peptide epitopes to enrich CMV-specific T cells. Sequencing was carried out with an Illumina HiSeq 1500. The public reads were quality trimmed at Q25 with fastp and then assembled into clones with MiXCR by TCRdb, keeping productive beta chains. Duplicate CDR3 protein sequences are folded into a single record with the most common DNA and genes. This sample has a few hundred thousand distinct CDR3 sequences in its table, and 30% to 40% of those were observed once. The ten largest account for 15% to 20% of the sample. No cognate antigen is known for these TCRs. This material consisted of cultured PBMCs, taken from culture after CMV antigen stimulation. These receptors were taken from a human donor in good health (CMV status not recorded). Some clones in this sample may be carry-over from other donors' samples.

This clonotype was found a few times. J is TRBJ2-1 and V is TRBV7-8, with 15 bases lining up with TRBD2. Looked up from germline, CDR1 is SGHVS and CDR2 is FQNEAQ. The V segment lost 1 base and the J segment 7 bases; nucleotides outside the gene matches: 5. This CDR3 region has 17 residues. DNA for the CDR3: TGTGCCAGCAGCTTAGTCGGACTAGCGGGAGGGGGGAATGAGCAGTTCTTC. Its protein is CASSLVGLAGGGNEQFF.

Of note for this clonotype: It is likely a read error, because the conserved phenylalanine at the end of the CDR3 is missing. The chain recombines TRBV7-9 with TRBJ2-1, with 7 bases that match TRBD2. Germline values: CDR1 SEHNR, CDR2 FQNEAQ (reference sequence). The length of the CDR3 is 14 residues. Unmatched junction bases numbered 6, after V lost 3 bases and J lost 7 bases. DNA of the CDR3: TGTGCCAGCAGCTTCCCCGCCGGGAGGAATGAGCAGTTCTTA. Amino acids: CASSFPAGRNEQFL.

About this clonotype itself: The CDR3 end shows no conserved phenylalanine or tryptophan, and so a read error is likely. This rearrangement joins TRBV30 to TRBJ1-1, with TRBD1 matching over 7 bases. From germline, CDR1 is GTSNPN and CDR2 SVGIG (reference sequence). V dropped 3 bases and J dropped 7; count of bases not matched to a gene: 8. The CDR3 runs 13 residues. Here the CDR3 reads CAWSPPGTVEAFV. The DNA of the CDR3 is TGTGCCTGGAGCCCTCCCGGGACAGTTGAAGCTTTCGTT.

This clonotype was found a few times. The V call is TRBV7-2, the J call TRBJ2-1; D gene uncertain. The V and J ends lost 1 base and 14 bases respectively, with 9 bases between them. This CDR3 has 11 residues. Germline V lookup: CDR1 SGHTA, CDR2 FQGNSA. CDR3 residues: CASSLVRQKFF. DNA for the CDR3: TGTGCCAGCAGCTTAGTAAGACAAAAGTTCTTC.

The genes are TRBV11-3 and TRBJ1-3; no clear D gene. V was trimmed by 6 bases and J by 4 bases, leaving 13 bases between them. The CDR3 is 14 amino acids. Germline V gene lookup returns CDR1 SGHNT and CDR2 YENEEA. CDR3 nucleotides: TGTGCCAGCAGTGCGGGGAATCGAGGAAACACCATATATTTT. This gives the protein CASSAGNRGNTIYF.

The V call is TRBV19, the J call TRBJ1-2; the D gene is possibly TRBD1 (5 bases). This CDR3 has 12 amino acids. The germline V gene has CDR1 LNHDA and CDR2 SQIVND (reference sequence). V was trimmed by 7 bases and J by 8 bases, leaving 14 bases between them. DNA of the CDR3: TGTGCCAGTATTGGGACGAGTTCGGGCTACACCTTC. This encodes CASIGTSSGYTF. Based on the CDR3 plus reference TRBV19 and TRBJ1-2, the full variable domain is DGGITQSPKYLFRKEGQNVTLSCEQNLNHDAMYWYRQDPGQGLRLIYYSQIVNDFQKGDIAEGYSVSREKKESFPLTVTSAQKNPTAFYLCASIGTSSGYTFGSGTRLTVV.

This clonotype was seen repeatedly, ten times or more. The CDR3 region has the DNA TGTGCCAGCAGCTTAGATGGACTAGCGGGAGTAGGTGAGCAGTTCTTC. Amino acids: CASSLDGLAGVGEQFF. J is TRBJ2-1 and V is TRBV7-2, with 13 nucleotides matching TRBD2. Germline V CDR1 and CDR2: SGHTA, FQGNSA. Losses at the gene ends were 1 base for V and 9 bases for J; bases not matched to a gene: 6. The CDR3 is 16 amino acids.

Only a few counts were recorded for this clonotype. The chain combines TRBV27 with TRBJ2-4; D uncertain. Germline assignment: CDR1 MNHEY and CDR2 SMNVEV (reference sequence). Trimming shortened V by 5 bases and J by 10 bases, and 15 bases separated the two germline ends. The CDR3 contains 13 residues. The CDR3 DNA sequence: TGTGCCAGCAGTCTCGACATCGGTGGGATTCAGTACTTC. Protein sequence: CASSLDIGGIQYF.

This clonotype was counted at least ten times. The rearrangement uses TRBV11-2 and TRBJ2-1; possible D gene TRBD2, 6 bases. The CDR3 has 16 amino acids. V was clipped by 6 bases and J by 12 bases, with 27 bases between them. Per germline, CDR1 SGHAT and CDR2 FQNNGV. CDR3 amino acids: CASSSLPGLEGVAQFF. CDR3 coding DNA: TGTGCCAGCAGTTCCCTCCCGGGACTGGAGGGAGTCGCGCAGTTCTTC. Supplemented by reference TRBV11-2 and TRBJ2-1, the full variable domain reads EAGVAQSPRYKIIEKRQSVAFWCNPISGHATLYWYQQILGQGPKLLIQFQNNGVVDDSQLPKDRFSAERLKGVDSTLKIQPAKLEDSAVYLCASSSLPGLEGVAQFFGPGTRLTVL.

CDR3 coding DNA: TGTGCCAGCAGAACCGGGACAGGGACAGCGGGGGGTGAAGCTTTCTTT. It translates to CASRTGTGTAGGEAFF. The genes are TRBV28 and TRBJ1-1; 9 bases are a match to TRBD1. This CDR3 region has 16 residues. Per the germline V gene, CDR1 is MDHEN and CDR2 is SYDVKM. J gave up 7 bases and V 6 bases, and 15 bases lay outside the gene matches.

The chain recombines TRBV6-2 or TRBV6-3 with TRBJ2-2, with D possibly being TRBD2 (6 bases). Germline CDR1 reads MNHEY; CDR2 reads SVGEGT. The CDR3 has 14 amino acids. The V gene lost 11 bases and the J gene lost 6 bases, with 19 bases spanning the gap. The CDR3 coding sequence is TGTGCCGGCACAACCGGAGGGCCCTCCGGGGAGCTGTTTTTT. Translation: CAGTTGGPSGELFF.

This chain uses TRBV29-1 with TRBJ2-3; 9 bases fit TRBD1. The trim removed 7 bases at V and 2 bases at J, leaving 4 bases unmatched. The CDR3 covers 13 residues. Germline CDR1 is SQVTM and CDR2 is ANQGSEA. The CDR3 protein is CSAGQGNTDTQYF. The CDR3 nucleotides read TGCAGCGCGGGACAGGGCAACACAGATACGCAGTATTTT.

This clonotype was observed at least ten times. CDR3 residues: CASSLLADYNEQFF. The CDR3 coding sequence is TGTGCCAGCAGCTTACTAGCGGATTACAATGAGCAGTTCTTC. The rearrangement joins TRBV7-3 to TRBJ2-1, with 7 bases aligning to TRBD2. Germline CDR1 SGHTA, CDR2 FQGTGA. V lost 2 bases and J lost 4; bases outside the gene matches: 2. The CDR3 is 14 amino acids.

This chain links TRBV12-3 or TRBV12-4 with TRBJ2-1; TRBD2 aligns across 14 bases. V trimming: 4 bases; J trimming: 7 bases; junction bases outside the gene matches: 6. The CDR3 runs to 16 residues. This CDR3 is CASSSRLAGGGNEQFF. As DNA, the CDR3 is TGTGCCAGCAGTTCCCGACTAGCGGGAGGGGGGAATGAGCAGTTCTTC.

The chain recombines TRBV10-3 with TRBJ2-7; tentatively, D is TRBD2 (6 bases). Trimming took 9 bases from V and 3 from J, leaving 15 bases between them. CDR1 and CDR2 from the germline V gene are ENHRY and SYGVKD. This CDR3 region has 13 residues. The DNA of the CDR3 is TGTGCCATGGCCGGGACTGTCAACTACGAGCAGTACTTC. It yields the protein CAMAGTVNYEQYF.

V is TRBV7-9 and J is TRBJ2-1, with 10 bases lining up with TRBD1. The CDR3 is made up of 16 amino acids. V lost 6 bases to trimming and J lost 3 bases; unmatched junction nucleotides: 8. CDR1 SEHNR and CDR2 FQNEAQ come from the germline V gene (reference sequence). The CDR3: CASSTEGQGNYNEQFF. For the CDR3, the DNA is TGTGCCAGCAGTACCGAGGGACAGGGGAACTACAATGAGCAGTTCTTC.

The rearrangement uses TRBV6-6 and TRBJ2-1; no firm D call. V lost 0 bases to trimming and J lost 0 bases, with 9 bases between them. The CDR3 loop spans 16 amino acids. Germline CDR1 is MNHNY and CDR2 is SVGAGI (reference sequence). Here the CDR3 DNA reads TGTGCCAGCAGTTACTCGGGAAGCGACTCCTACAATGAGCAGTTCTTC. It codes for CASSYSGSDSYNEQFF.

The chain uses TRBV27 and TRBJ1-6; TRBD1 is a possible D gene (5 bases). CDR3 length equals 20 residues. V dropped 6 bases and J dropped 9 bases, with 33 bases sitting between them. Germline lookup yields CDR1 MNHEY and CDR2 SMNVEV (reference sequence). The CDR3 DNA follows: TGTGCCAGCAGGACTTACCTCTCGCAAACAGGACGGCCTTTCGGTTCACCCCTCCACTTT. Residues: CASRTYLSQTGRPFGSPLHF.

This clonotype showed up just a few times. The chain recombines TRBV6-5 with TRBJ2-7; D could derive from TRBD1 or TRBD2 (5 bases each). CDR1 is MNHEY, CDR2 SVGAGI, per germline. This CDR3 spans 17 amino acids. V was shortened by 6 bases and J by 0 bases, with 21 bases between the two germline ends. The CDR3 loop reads CASRDPSRGGGSYEQYF. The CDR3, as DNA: TGTGCCAGCAGGGACCCCTCGAGGGGTGGGGGCTCCTACGAGCAGTACTTC.

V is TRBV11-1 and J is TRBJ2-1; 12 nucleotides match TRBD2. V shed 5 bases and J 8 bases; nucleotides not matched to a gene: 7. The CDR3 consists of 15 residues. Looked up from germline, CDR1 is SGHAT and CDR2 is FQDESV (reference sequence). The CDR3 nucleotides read TGTGCCAGCAGCCGGACTAGCGGGATCGGTGATGAGCAGTTCTTC. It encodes CASSRTSGIGDEQFF.